This TCR beta chain was observed in a study of cytomegalovirus exposure and HLA in healthy donors. Sequencing was performed with immunoSEQ multiplex PCR; in TCRdb, only in-frame clones are kept and a portion is missing. The profile shows about 160,000 clones, around nine tenths of them singletons. V was pared by 5 bases and J by 5 bases, with 9 bases of the junction left unmatched. The CDR3 spans 15 residues. Germline assignment: CDR1 MNHNY and CDR2 SVGAGI (reference sequence). Sequencing used PBMCs. The chain joins TRBV6-6 to TRBJ2-5; TRBD1 aligns across 9 bases. The source of this sequence is a woman under 30 in good health and CMV-seropositive. CDR3 sequence (DNA): TGTGCCAGCAGTCATGGGACAGGGAATGAGGAGACCCAGTACTTC. Translation: CASSHGTGNEETQYF.